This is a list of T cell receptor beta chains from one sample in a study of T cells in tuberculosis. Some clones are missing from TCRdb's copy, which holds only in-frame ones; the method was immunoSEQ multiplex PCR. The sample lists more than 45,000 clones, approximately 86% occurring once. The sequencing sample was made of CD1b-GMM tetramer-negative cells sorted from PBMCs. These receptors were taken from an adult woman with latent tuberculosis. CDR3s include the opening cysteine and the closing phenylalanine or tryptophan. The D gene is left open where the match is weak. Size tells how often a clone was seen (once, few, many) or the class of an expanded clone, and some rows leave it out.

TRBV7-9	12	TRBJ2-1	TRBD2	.	TGTGCCAGCAGCTTGGGGGGGAGTGAGCAGTTCTTC	CASSLGGSEQFF
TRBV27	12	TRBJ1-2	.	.	TGTGCCAGCAGCCGAGGGGGCTATGGCTACACCTTC	CASSRGGYGYTF
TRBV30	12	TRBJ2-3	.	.	TGTGCCTGGGAAAGAGGAAAGGATACGCAGTATTTT	CAWERGKDTQYF
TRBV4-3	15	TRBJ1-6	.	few	TGCGCCAGCAGCCAAGACGCGGGCGATTATTCACCCCTCCACTTT	CASSQDAGDYSPLHF
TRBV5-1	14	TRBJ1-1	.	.	TGCGCCAGCAGCTTCGGACAGCTGAACACTGAAGCTTTCTTT	CASSFGQLNTEAFF
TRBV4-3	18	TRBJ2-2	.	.	TGCGCCAGCAGCCAAGAAGAGTGGTACAGGGTAAATACCGGGGAGCTGTTTTTT	CASSQEEWYRVNTGELFF
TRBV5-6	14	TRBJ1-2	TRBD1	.	TGCGCCAGCAGCCCCCTGGACAGGGCGTATGGCTACACCTTC	CASSPLDRAYGYTF
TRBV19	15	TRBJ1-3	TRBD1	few	TGTGCCACTAAAACCGGACAGGGATCTGGAAACACCATATATTTT	CATKTGQGSGNTIYF
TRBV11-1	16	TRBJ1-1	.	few	TGTGCCAGCAGTAGGTCTACCCCCGGGGTCCACACTGAAGCTTTCTTT	CASSRSTPGVHTEAFF
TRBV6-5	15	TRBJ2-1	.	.	TGTGCCAGCAGTTATGAACAGGCCAGCTACAATGAGCAGTTCTTC	CASSYEQASYNEQFF
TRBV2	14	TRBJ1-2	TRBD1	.	TGTGCCAGCAGTGAGACAGGGTTGAACTATGGCTACACCTTC	CASSETGLNYGYTF
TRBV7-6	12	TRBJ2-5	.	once	TGTGCCAGCAGCTTAGCGTCGGAGACCCAGTACTTC	CASSLASETQYF
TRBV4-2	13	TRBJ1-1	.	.	TGTGCCAGCAGCCAAGTCCGGGATACTGAAGCTTTCTTT	CASSQVRDTEAFF
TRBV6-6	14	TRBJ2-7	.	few	TGTGCCAGCAGTTACGGGACTGAGTCCTACGAGCAGTACTTC	CASSYGTESYEQYF
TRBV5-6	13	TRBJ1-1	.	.	TGTGCCAGCAGCAGGGGAGGGGGTACTGAAGCTTTCTTT	CASSRGGGTEAFF
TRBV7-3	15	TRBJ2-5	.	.	TGTGCCAGCAGCCTTGCAGGGGCGGGTGGAGAGACCCAGTACTTC	CASSLAGAGGETQYF
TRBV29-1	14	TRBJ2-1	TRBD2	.	TGCAGCTTTTTTAGCGGGAGGGCCTACAATGAGCAGTTCTTC	CSFFSGRAYNEQFF
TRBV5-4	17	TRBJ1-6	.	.	TGTGCCAGCAGCTTTTATCCCGGGGGGCGAGGTAATTCACCCCTCCACTTT	CASSFYPGGRGNSPLHF
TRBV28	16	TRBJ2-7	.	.	TGTGCCAGCAGTCCATCCCCAGGGTTCCCCTCCTACGAGCAGTACTTC	CASSPSPGFPSYEQYF
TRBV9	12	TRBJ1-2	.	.	TGTGCCAGCAGCGGACAGGACAAGGGCTACACCTTC	CASSGQDKGYTF
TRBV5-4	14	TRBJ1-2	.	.	TGTGCCAGCAGCTCGCAAACAGGGAACTATGGCTACACCTTC	CASSSQTGNYGYTF
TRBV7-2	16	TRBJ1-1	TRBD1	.	TGTGCCAGCAGCGACCAGGGGGGACTCGAGGGAACTGAAGCTTTCTTT	CASSDQGGLEGTEAFF